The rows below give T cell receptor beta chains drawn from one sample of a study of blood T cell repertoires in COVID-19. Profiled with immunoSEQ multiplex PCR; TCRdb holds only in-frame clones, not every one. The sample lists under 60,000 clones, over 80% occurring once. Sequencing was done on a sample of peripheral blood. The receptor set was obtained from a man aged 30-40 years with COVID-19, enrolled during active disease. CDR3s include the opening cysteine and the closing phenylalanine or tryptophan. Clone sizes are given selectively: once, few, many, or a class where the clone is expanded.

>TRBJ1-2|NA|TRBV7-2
CATGRGQTYGYTF
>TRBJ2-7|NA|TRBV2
CASLRPGMNEQYF
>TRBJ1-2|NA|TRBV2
CATKDRVDGYTF
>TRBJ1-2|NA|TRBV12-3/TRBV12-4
CASSPGGAYGYTF
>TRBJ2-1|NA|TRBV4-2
CASSQGGTGDNEQFF
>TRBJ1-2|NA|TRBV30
CAWTRFDRNYGYTF
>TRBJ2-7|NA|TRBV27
CASSPLGGPTYEQYF
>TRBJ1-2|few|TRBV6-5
CASSLGTGYGYTF
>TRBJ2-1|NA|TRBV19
CASSTGPFRQGKYNEQFF
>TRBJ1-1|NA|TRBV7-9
CASSVDREVNTEAFF
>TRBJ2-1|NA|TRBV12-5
CASGTGEGRYEQFF
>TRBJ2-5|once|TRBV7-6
CASSLAGTGKETQYF
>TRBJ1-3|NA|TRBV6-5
CASSSGAGGNTIYF
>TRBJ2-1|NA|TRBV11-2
CASSSLAGGNEQFF
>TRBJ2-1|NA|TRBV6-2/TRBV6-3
CASSTSLETNEQFF
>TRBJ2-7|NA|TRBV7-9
CASTSGGGSYEQYF
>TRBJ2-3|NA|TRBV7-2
CASSLRTSGRTDTQYF
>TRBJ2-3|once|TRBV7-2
CASSLGPGGDTQYF
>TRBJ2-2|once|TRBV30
CASRTSGSSGELFF
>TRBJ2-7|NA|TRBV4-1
CASSQETGDSYEQYF
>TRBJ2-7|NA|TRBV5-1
CASSLAPGGLGEQYF
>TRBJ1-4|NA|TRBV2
CASSPPGGGSEKLFF
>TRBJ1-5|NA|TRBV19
CASSRGTASNQPQHF
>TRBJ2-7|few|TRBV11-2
CASSPQDFSYEQYF
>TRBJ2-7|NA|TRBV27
CASTPVAGGPYEQYF
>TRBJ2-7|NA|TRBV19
CASSWKAEGSYEQYF
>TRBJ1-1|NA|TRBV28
CASSAQWTADSTEAFF
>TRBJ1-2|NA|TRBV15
CATSRDRGDNYGYTF
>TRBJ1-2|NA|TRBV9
CASSEPPHGGANYGYTF
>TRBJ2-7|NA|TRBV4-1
CASSRVQGGSEQYF
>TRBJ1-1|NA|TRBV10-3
CAISVQGDTEAFF
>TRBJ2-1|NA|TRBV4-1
CASSSPSGRGKFF
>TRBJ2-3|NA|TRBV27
CASSLSYGHKSTDTQYF
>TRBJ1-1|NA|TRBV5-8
CASSLRRAGRTREAFF
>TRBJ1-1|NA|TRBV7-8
CASSPRGKNTEAFF
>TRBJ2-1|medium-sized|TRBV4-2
CASSPDFSSYNEQFF
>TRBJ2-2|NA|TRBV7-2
CASSLGLSTGELFF
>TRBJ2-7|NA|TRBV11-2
CASSRLGGGKISYEQYF
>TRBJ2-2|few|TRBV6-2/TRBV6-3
CASSPKGLLPGELFF
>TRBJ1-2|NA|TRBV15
CATSIGTGDDYGYTF
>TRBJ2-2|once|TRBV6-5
CASMLRLANTGELFF
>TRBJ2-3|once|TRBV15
CATSRDRGADTQYF
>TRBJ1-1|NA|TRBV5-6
CASTRTGAAAFF